Each of the 29 T cell receptor beta chains below was sequenced from the same sample in a study of identical twins. Each CDR3 protein gets one entry after TCRdb re-called the 5' RACE reads with MiXCR. The data show 200,000 to 250,000 distinct CDR3 sequences, 6.5% seen once. These data are also associated with another study on T cells expressing NK-cell markers.

What was sequenced was CD8+ T cells sorted from blood. The source is a woman aged 18-35 years in good health.

This chain joins TRBV25-1 and TRBJ2-3, with D uncertain. The germline CDR1 and CDR2 sequences are MGHDK and SYGVNS. The CDR3 sequence is 16 residues long. Deletions cut 5 bases from V and 3 bases from J, with 18 bases between. CDR3 residues: CASSSDLAGGTDTQYF. The CDR3 nucleotides are TGTGCCAGCAGTTCCGACTTAGCAGGCGGTACAGATACGCAGTATTTT.

The sample holds a few counts of this clonotype. The rearrangement links TRBV20-1 to TRBJ2-7, with no clear D. Germline lookup yields CDR1 DFQATT and CDR2 SNEGSKA (reference sequence). The V end lost 5 bases, the J end lost 4 bases, and 6 bases lay between the germline ends. The CDR3 totals 10 residues. CDR3 amino acids: CSAGLYEQYF. The CDR3 DNA is TGCAGTGCTGGGCTGTACGAGCAGTACTTC.

This clonotype was seen ten or more times. The rearrangement uses TRBV29-1 and TRBJ2-1; weak D call: TRBD2 (7 bases). This CDR3 spans 15 amino acids. Germline values: CDR1 SQVTM, CDR2 ANQGSEA. V lost 0 bases to trimming and J lost 14 bases, with 23 bases between them. In DNA form, the CDR3 reads TGCAGCGTTGAAGAAGGTTTTACCTCCGGAGGGGGGGAGTTCTTC. This sequence encodes CSVEEGFTSGGGEFF.

There are a few counts of this clonotype. The chain is built from TRBV5-1 and TRBJ2-6, with TRBD1 as a possible D gene (5 bases). Germline values: CDR1 SGHRS, CDR2 YFSETQ. Trimming took 4 bases from V and 0 from J, leaving 14 bases between them. CDR3 length equals 17 residues. Here the CDR3 DNA reads TGCGCCAGCAGCGTGACAGAAGCCAGCTCTGGGGCCAACGTCCTGACTTTC. Translating gives CASSVTEASSGANVLTF.

The CDR3: CASSLVLWSGVEYNEQFF. The CDR3 DNA sequence: TGTGCCAGCAGCTTAGTATTGTGGTCAGGGGTTGAGTACAATGAGCAGTTCTTC. This rearrangement joins TRBV7-8 to TRBJ2-1; maybe TRBD1 (6 bases). The CDR3 extends over 18 amino acids. The germline V gene encodes CDR1 SGHVS and CDR2 FQNEAQ. With 1 base removed from V and 4 bases from J, the gap between germline ends came to 20 bases. Full variable domain (rest looked up from reference TRBV7-8 and TRBJ2-1): GAGVSQSPRYKVAKRGQDVALRCDPISGHVSLFWYQQALGQGPEFLTYFQNEAQLDKSGLPSDRFFAERPEGSVSTLKIQRTQQEDSAVYLCASSLVLWSGVEYNEQFFGPGTRLTVL.

The rearrangement joins TRBV5-8 to TRBJ2-1, with unresolved D. Trimming pared 5 bases from V and 6 bases from J, leaving 15 bases between. Germline CDR1 is SGHTS and CDR2 is YDEGEE. The CDR3 extends over 14 amino acids. The chain's CDR3 is CASSPWGGVNEQFF. The CDR3 DNA sequence: TGTGCCAGCAGTCCATGGGGTGGGGTCAATGAGCAGTTCTTC. The full variable domain, its missing parts supplied by reference TRBV5-8 and TRBJ2-1, is EAGVTQSPTHLIKTRGQQATLRCSPISGHTSVYWYQQALGLGLQFLLWYDEGEERNRGNFPPRFSGRQFPNYSSELNVNALELEDSALYLCASSPWGGVNEQFFGPGTRLTVL.

This clonotype has a single count. This chain connects TRBV7-9 to TRBJ2-7; D gene unclear. The CDR3 has 13 amino acids. Trimming took off 5 bases at V and 0 bases at J, with 8 bases between the two ends. Germline-derived CDR1 and CDR2 are SEHNR and FQNEAQ (reference sequence). Here the CDR3 reads CASSPAPSYEQYF. The CDR3 coding sequence is TGTGCCAGCAGCCCGGCCCCCTCCTACGAGCAGTACTTC. Together with reference TRBV7-9 and TRBJ2-7, the CDR3 gives the full variable domain: DTGVSQNPRHKITKRGQNVTFRCDPISEHNRLYWYRQTLGQGPEFLTYFQNEAQLEKSRLLSDRFSAERPKGSFSTLEIQRTEQGDSAMYLCASSPAPSYEQYFGPGTRLTVT.

This clonotype was seen only a few times. This rearrangement joins TRBV9 to TRBJ1-2; 9 nucleotides agree with TRBD1. This CDR3 contains 14 residues. V dropped 4 bases and J dropped 6; count of bases not matched to a gene: 7. CDR1 SGDLS and CDR2 YYNGEE come from the germline V gene. For the CDR3, the DNA is TGTGCCAGCAGCTCGAGGGACAGGGTAAATGGCTACACCTTC. This gives the protein CASSSRDRVNGYTF.

The rearrangement joins TRBV5-1 to TRBJ1-1, with 12 bases that match TRBD1. The CDR3 spans 15 residues. Trimming at V came to 4 bases and at J to 1 base, leaving 2 bases not matched to a gene. Germline V gene lookup returns CDR1 SGHRS and CDR2 YFSETQ. The CDR3 DNA reads as TGCGCCAGCAGCGGGACAGGGGGCGAGAACACTGAAGCTTTCTTT. Its protein product is CASSGTGGENTEAFF. Filled out from reference TRBV5-1 and TRBJ1-1, the complete variable domain reads KAGVTQTPRYLIKTRGQQVTLSCSPISGHRSVSWYQQTPGQGLQFLFEYFSETQRNKGNFPGRFSGRQFSNSRSEMNVSTLELGDSALYLCASSGTGGENTEAFFGQGTRLTVV.

The chain combines TRBV12-3 or TRBV12-4 with TRBJ2-7, with D perhaps matching TRBD1 (6 bases). Trimming cost V 2 bases and J 6 bases, with 20 bases left between them. The CDR3 has 16 residues. The CDR3 sequence is CASSLRSWQGLGEQYF. DNA for the CDR3: TGTGCCAGCAGTTTACGGAGCTGGCAGGGGTTGGGCGAGCAGTACTTC.

The chain joins TRBV6-2 or TRBV6-3 to TRBJ2-3; TRBD2 matches 11 bases. V gave up 4 bases and J gave up 0 bases; unmatched junction bases: 3. Germline assignment: CDR1 MNHEY and CDR2 SVGEGT. The CDR3 runs to 16 residues. CDR3 residues: CASSSIAGGSTDTQYF. The CDR3 DNA follows: TGTGCCAGCAGTTCAATAGCGGGAGGGAGCACAGATACGCAGTATTTT.

Notes on this clonotype: The junction shows a germline mismatch at one end, possibly a read error. DNA of the CDR3: TGTACCAGCAATTCCGGGACTAGCGGACAAGCTAGCACAGATACGCAGTATTTT. This codes for CTSNSGTSGQASTDTQYF. The rearrangement joins TRBV2 to TRBJ2-3, with TRBD2 identical over 11 bases. The CDR3 runs 18 residues. In germline, CDR1 is SNHLY, CDR2 FYNNEI.

This clonotype was detected only a few times. The V gene is TRBV7-9, the J gene TRBJ2-2; D gene uncertain. CDR3 length equals 17 residues. The V gene's germline CDR1 is SEHNR and CDR2 FQNEAQ (reference sequence). Trimming cost V 2 bases and J 5 bases, with 18 bases left between them. The CDR3 DNA reads as TGTGCCAGCAGCTTAAACCCAGTGGGTGGAAAAACCGGGGAGCTGTTTTTT. Translation: CASSLNPVGGKTGELFF.

V usage is TRBV5-5 and J usage is TRBJ2-7, with TRBD1 identical over 8 bases. Germline assignment: CDR1 SGHKS and CDR2 YYEKEE (reference sequence). V trimming: 4 bases; J trimming: 2 bases; junction bases outside the gene matches: 5. The CDR3 spans 14 residues. The CDR3 sequence is CASSHWTGTYEQYF. The CDR3 nucleotides read TGTGCCAGCAGCCACTGGACAGGGACCTACGAGCAGTACTTC.

In its sample, this clonotype was seen a few times. The chain uses TRBV9 and TRBJ1-5, with 7 positions matching TRBD1. V dropped 3 bases and J dropped 7; count of bases not matched to a gene: 7. The CDR3 spans 14 residues. Germline values: CDR1 SGDLS, CDR2 YYNGEE. CDR3 nucleotides: TGTGCCAGCAGCGCACAGGGGATAGGGCAGCCCCAGCATTTT. Residues: CASSAQGIGQPQHF.

This clonotype was observed a handful of times. The CDR3 region is CASRTGVGQETQYF. As DNA, the CDR3 is TGTGCCAGCCGGACAGGGGTGGGACAAGAGACCCAGTACTTC. The V gene is TRBV6-2 or TRBV6-3, the J gene TRBJ2-5, with TRBD1 matching over 9 bases. Germline V lookup: CDR1 MNHEY, CDR2 SVGEGT. The trim removed 8 bases at V and 2 bases at J, leaving 6 bases unmatched. This CDR3 spans 14 amino acids.

This clonotype was found many times. The chain carries TRBV7-9 and TRBJ2-1; TRBD1 aligns across 8 bases. The germline V gene has CDR1 SEHNR and CDR2 FQNEAQ (reference sequence). The CDR3 extends over 15 amino acids. Trimming took 6 bases from V and 8 from J; bases not matched to a gene: 12. The CDR3 DNA follows: TGTGCCAGCAGTCTAGGAGGACAGGGATTCGATGAGCAGTTCTTC. This sequence encodes CASSLGGQGFDEQFF.

This clonotype was seen more than once but under ten times. J is TRBJ2-6 and V is TRBV27; D gene ambiguous. CDR3 length: 14 residues. The germline V gene encodes CDR1 MNHEY and CDR2 SMNVEV (reference sequence). The V and J ends lost 3 bases and 3 bases respectively, with 6 bases between them. The CDR3: CASSLGYGANVLTF. DNA of the CDR3: TGTGCCAGCAGTTTGGGTTATGGGGCCAACGTCCTGACTTTC.

This clonotype was counted many times. V usage is TRBV24-1 and J usage is TRBJ2-1, with 7 nucleotides matching TRBD2. Trimming cost V 4 bases and J 6 bases; bases outside gene matches: 5. Germline loops: CDR1 KGHDR, CDR2 SFDVKD. The CDR3 is 14 amino acids. This chain's CDR3 is CATSDPGLSNEQFF. DNA for the CDR3: TGTGCCACCAGTGACCCGGGACTATCCAATGAGCAGTTCTTC.

J is TRBJ2-5 and V is TRBV9; tentative D call: TRBD2 (6 bases). This CDR3 comprises 15 residues. Per the germline V gene, CDR1 is SGDLS and CDR2 is YYNGEE. V lost 2 bases to trimming and J lost 5 bases, with 16 bases between them. CDR3 sequence (DNA): TGTGCCAGCAGCGTCCGGGACTCTCCCCGGGAGACCCAGTACTTC. This codes for CASSVRDSPRETQYF.

This chain uses TRBV27 with TRBJ2-5; tentative D call: TRBD1 (6 bases). Trimming took 2 bases from V and 4 from J, leaving 23 bases between them. The CDR3 runs to 18 residues. Germline loops: CDR1 MNHEY, CDR2 SMNVEV (reference sequence). CDR3 sequence (DNA): TGTGCCAGCAGTTTAGTGGGCCGGTGGGGGCCCAAACTAGAGACCCAGTACTTC. Translated, it gives CASSLVGRWGPKLETQYF.

The V and J genes are TRBV4-1 and TRBJ2-1; 7 bases are a match to TRBD1. The trim removed 4 bases at V and 7 bases at J, leaving 7 bases unmatched. The CDR3 covers 14 residues. In germline, CDR1 is MGHRA, CDR2 YSYEKL. This CDR3 reads CASSLLDRRNEQFF. CDR3 sequence (DNA): TGCGCCAGCAGCCTGTTGGACAGGAGGAATGAGCAGTTCTTC.

This clonotype has at least ten counts. This sequence joins TRBV12-3 or TRBV12-4 and TRBJ2-1, with TRBD2 identical over 12 bases. Trimming took 8 bases from V and 5 from J; bases not matched to a gene: 10. This CDR3 region has 16 residues. The CDR3: CASGELAGGVNNEQFF. The CDR3 nucleotides read TGTGCCAGCGGGGAACTAGCGGGAGGAGTCAACAATGAGCAGTTCTTC.

This clonotype was seen ten or more times. The chain uses TRBV27 and TRBJ2-1, with D unresolved. V lost 5 bases and J lost 3, with 11 bases in between. This CDR3 is built from 14 residues. Germline CDR1 reads MNHEY; CDR2 reads SMNVEV (reference sequence). CDR3 nucleotide sequence: TGTGCCAGCAGTCTAGGCGCAAGCTACAATGAGCAGTTCTTC. Residues: CASSLGASYNEQFF.

This clonotype was detected ten times or more. The genes are TRBV7-9 and TRBJ1-4, with 10 bases aligning to TRBD1. The CDR3 loop spans 14 amino acids. Germline assignment: CDR1 SEHNR and CDR2 FQNEAQ (reference sequence). Losses at the gene ends were 4 bases for V and 6 bases for J; bases not matched to a gene: 2. The CDR3 protein is CASSSGTGDEKLFF. The CDR3 region has the DNA TGTGCCAGCAGCTCGGGGACAGGGGATGAAAAACTGTTTTTT.

The chain employs TRBV7-2 and TRBJ1-1; D is perhaps TRBD1 (5 bases). V lost 5 bases to trimming and J lost 2 bases, with 15 bases between them. CDR1 SGHTA and CDR2 FQGNSA come from the germline V gene. The CDR3 spans 15 residues. The CDR3 reads CASSRPPQGNTEAFF. The CDR3 coding sequence is TGTGCCAGCAGCCGTCCACCCCAGGGCAACACTGAAGCTTTCTTT.

This clonotype was seen a handful of times. The CDR3 bases are TGTGCCAGCAGTTACGACAGAGCCCAGCGGGAGACCCAGTACTTC. Amino acids: CASSYDRAQRETQYF. The chain uses TRBV6-5 and TRBJ2-5; possibly TRBD1 or TRBD2 for D (5 bases each). This CDR3 comprises 15 residues. Trimming took 2 bases from V and 5 from J, leaving 15 bases between them. CDR1 and CDR2 (germline): MNHEY, SVGAGI.

V is TRBV6-2 or TRBV6-3 and J is TRBJ1-5; D is perhaps TRBD1 (5 bases). The CDR3 consists of 15 residues. V gave up 0 bases and J gave up 7 bases, with 13 bases separating them. Germline CDR1 and CDR2: MNHEY and SVGEGT. The CDR3 DNA reads as TGTGCCAGCAGTTACTCGTGGCAGGGCGACCAGCCCCAGCATTTT. Translated: CASSYSWQGDQPQHF.

This clonotype appeared a few times. The V call is TRBV12-5, the J call TRBJ2-7, with TRBD2 matching over 11 bases. V shed 0 bases and J 1 base; nucleotides not matched to a gene: 8. CDR1 is LGHNT, CDR2 FRNRAP, per germline. CDR3 length: 18 amino acids. The chain's CDR3 is CASGLVPPGTSGSYEQYF. CDR3 sequence (DNA): TGTGCTAGTGGTTTGGTACCACCCGGGACTAGCGGATCCTACGAGCAGTACTTC.